This T cell receptor (beta chain) is drawn from a study of blood T cell repertoires in COVID-19. Study background: The samples span acute and convalescent COVID-19 from the United States, Italy and Spain.

With 2 bases removed from V and 5 bases from J, the gap between germline ends came to 4 bases. The CDR3 spans 12 residues. How the authors handled the data: Nucleated cell counts were estimated from reference gene primer amplification. The data were produced by immunoSEQ multiplex PCR, yet TCRdb's version contains in-frame clones alone and is incomplete. That table furnishes V, J and clone size, whereas the DNA furnished D and trimming. This sample yields around 76,000 clones, of which under 95% are seen a single time; roughly 5.8% belongs to the top ten. This TCR came from a human donor in a cohort sampled during active COVID-19. V is TRBV12-3 or TRBV12-4 and J is TRBJ2-1; D gene uncertain. Sequencing input: peripheral blood. CDR3 nucleotide sequence: TGTGCCAGCAGTTTACAGGACAATGAGCAGTTCTTC. This sequence encodes CASSLQDNEQFF.